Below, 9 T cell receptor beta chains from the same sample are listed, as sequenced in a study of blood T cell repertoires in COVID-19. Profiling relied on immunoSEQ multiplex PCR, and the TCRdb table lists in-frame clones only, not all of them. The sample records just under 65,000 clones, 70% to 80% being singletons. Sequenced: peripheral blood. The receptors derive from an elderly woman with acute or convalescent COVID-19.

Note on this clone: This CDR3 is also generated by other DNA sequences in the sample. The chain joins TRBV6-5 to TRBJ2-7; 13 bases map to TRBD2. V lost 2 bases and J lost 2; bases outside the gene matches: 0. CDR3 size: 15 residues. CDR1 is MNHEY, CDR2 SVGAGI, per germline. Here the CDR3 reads CASSYGTSGTYEQYF. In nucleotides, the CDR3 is TGTGCCAGCAGTTACGGGACTAGCGGGACCTACGAGCAGTACTTC.

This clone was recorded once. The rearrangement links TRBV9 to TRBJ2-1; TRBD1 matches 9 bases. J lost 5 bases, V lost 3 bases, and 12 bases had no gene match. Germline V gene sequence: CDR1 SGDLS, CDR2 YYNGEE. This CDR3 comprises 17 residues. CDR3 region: CASSALPEGQGHNEQFF. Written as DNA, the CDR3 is TGTGCCAGCAGCGCGCTCCCTGAGGGACAGGGTCACAATGAGCAGTTCTTC.

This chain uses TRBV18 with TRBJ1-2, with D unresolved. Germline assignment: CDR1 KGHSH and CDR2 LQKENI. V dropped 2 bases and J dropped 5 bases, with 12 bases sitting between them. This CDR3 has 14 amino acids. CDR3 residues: CASSPNSGVYGYTF. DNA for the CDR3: TGTGCCAGCTCACCAAACTCCGGGGTTTATGGCTACACCTTC.

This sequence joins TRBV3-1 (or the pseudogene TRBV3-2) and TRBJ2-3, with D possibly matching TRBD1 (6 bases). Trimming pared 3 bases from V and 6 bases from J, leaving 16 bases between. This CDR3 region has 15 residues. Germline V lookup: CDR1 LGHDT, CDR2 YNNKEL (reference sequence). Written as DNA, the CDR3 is TGTGCCAGCAGCCAGGGGGCCGCTTTGACCGATACGCAGTATTTT. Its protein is CASSQGAALTDTQYF.

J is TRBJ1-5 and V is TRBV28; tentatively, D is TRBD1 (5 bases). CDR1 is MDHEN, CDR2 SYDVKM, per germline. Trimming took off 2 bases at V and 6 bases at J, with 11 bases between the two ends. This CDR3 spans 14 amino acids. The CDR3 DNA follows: TGTGCCAGCAGTTTAGGGCAGGGTTCTCAGCCCCAGCATTTT. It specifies CASSLGQGSQPQHF.

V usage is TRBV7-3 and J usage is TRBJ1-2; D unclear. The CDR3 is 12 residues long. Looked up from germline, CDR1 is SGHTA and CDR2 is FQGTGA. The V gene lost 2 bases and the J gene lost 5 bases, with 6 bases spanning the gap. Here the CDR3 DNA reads TGTGCCAGCAGCTTACCCCCTTATGGCTACACCTTC. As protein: CASSLPPYGYTF.

CDR3 nucleotides: TGCGCCAGCAGCCAAGATAGGGAGGGGTCGAGCTACACCTTC. Translated, it gives CASSQDREGSSYTF. This chain uses TRBV4-1 with TRBJ1-2; D may be TRBD1 (5 bases). Trimming pared 0 bases from V and 9 bases from J, leaving 14 bases between. The CDR3 has 14 residues. Germline V gene sequence: CDR1 MGHRA, CDR2 YSYEKL.

The CDR3 loop is CASSLLAGLGNTIYF. Here the CDR3 DNA reads TGTGCCAGCAGTTTATTGGCAGGGCTCGGAAACACCATATATTTT. The chain couples TRBV28 to TRBJ1-3, with D tentatively TRBD1 (5 bases). Germline CDR1 MDHEN, CDR2 SYDVKM. Trimming took off 1 base at V and 4 bases at J, with 11 bases between the two ends. The CDR3 totals 15 residues.

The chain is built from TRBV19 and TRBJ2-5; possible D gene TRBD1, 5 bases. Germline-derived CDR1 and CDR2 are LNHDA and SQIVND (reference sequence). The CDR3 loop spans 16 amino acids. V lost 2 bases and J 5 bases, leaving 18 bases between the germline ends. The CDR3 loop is CASSINPGPLGETQYF. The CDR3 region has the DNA TGTGCCAGTAGTATAAACCCAGGGCCGCTCGGGGAGACCCAGTACTTC.